A single TCR beta chain is shown here with its context. The use of a sample-barcoded 5' primer and a J-beta primer mix characterized a second PCR of roughly 6 to 11 cycles. TCRdb re-called the 5' RACE reads with MiXCR, one entry per CDR3 protein. Among about 580,000 distinct CDR3 sequences listed, roughly 48% were seen once. The data belong to a study of blood T cells in healthy people across ages. Deletions cut 4 bases from V and 0 bases from J, with 11 bases between. Germline loops: CDR1 SGDLS, CDR2 YYNGEE. The CDR3 consists of 14 residues. The authors isolated at least 6 million PBMCs per sample. The sequenced sample was blood. The receptor's source is an older man in good health. This chain uses TRBV9 with TRBJ2-7; D unclear. CDR3 amino acids: CASSNVVSSYEQYF. CDR3 bases: TGTGCCAGCAGCAACGTGGTAAGCTCCTACGAGCAGTACTTC.